This entry describes one T cell receptor (beta chain). Germline CDR1 and CDR2: SGHAT and FQNNGV. Trimming took 1 base from V and 4 from J; bases not matched to a gene: 14. The CDR3 covers 19 residues. Measured with immunoSEQ multiplex PCR; TCRdb has only the in-frame clones, and not every one. The data show 130,000 to 150,000 clones, around 79% seen once. The data derive from a study of blood T cell repertoires in COVID-19. Study-wide context: Samples of COVID-19 (acute and convalescent) were obtained from the United States, Italy and Spain.

The source material was peripheral blood. The chain employs TRBV11-2 and TRBJ1-5; 9 bases fit TRBD1. The clonotype originates from a man between 45 and 60 years old with active or convalescent COVID-19. In DNA form, the CDR3 reads TGTGCCAGCAGCTTAGGGGACCGGTTCGGGACAGGGTGGAATCAGCCCCAGCATTTT. Translation: CASSLGDRFGTGWNQPQHF.